This TCR beta chain was recorded in a study of beta chain features in type 1 diabetes. Study-level findings and limits: The naive, central memory and Treg TCRB repertoires of patients appeared to be more similar to one another than those of healthy donors. When Type 1 diabetes patients were examined, their TCRB CDR3s proved moderately but significantly shorter in all four CD4+ subsets.

This CDR3 contains 14 residues. Germline V gene lookup returns CDR1 SGHRS and CDR2 YFSETQ. In regard to this clone: Its antigen is as yet unknown.

Staining for CD45RO/CCR7/CD25/CD127/CD95/CD27 allowed sorting of CD4+ naive, central memory, regulatory and stem cell-like memory cells. Sequencing targeted expressed TCRB transcripts, as all isolated RNA had been reverse transcribed. For naive, central memory and regulatory T cell samples, reads averaged roughly 4 million. The repertoire was sequenced with immunoSEQ multiplex PCR; TCRdb's copy has only in-frame clones and lacks some. The sample consists of about 28,000 clones, roughly 61% of them appearing once. V usage is TRBV5-1 and J usage is TRBJ2-5; D is undetermined. The tail of the sequence fits TRBJ2-7 better, so the J call may be wrong. Source material: Tregs from blood. The receptor comes from a woman under 40 with type 1 diabetes. The CDR3 sequence is CASSLVGLTYEQYF. The CDR3 DNA sequence: TGCGCCAGCAGCTTGGTGGGCCTGACCTACGAGCAGTACTTC.